This is a list of T cell receptor beta chains from one sample in a study of blood T cells in healthy people across ages. In TCRdb, the 5' RACE reads were re-called with MiXCR into one record per CDR3 protein. The sample consists of about 1.4 million distinct CDR3 sequences, 45% to 70% of them appearing once. The material sequenced was blood. Source of these receptors: a man aged 18 to 29 in good health. Both conserved end residues are part of each CDR3. The order of the fields is J gene, V gene, D gene, clone size, CDR3 length, CDR3 protein, CDR3 DNA. A D gene is named only where the DNA matches it firmly. For some rows the clone size is stated as once, few or many, or as a class when expanded; others skip it.

j_call: TRBJ2-3; v_call: TRBV2; d_call: NA; clone_size: NA; cdr3_length: 14; cdr3_aa: CASLVSRDTDTQYF; cdr3_nt: TGTGCCAGCTTGGTTTCCCGGGACACAGATACGCAGTATTTT
j_call: TRBJ1-2; v_call: TRBV12-3/TRBV12-4; d_call: NA; clone_size: few; cdr3_length: 13; cdr3_aa: CASSPWGGGGYTF; cdr3_nt: TGTGCCAGCAGCCCATGGGGGGGTGGTGGCTACACCTTC
j_call: TRBJ2-1; v_call: TRBV7-7; d_call: TRBD2; clone_size: NA; cdr3_length: 19; cdr3_aa: CASSLLCVVREFVYNEQFF; cdr3_nt: TGTGCCAGCAGCTTATTATGTGTTGTGCGGGAGTTCGTATACAATGAGCAGTTCTTC
j_call: TRBJ2-2; v_call: TRBV25-1; d_call: NA; clone_size: NA; cdr3_length: 14; cdr3_aa: CASSEYTLTGELFF; cdr3_nt: TGTGCCAGCAGTGAATATACCCTCACCGGGGAGCTGTTTTTT
j_call: TRBJ1-2; v_call: TRBV29-1; d_call: NA; clone_size: few; cdr3_length: 13; cdr3_aa: CSARGPGMDGYTF; cdr3_nt: TGCAGCGCTAGAGGTCCGGGTATGGATGGCTACACCTTC
j_call: TRBJ1-2; v_call: TRBV4-3; d_call: TRBD1; clone_size: NA; cdr3_length: 17; cdr3_aa: CASSQDSLMTGAYGYTF; cdr3_nt: TGCGCCAGCAGCCAAGATTCCCTGATGACAGGGGCCTATGGCTACACCTTC
j_call: TRBJ2-7; v_call: TRBV6-1; d_call: NA; clone_size: NA; cdr3_length: 16; cdr3_aa: CASSEVEGTVTYEQYF; cdr3_nt: TGTGCCAGCAGTGAAGTTGAAGGGACGGTCACCTACGAGCAGTACTTC
j_call: TRBJ2-7; v_call: TRBV27; d_call: NA; clone_size: NA; cdr3_length: 14; cdr3_aa: CASSLSGPLDEQYF; cdr3_nt: TGTGCCAGCAGTTTATCGGGGCCCTTGGATGAGCAGTACTTC
j_call: TRBJ1-4; v_call: TRBV7-2; d_call: NA; clone_size: NA; cdr3_length: 15; cdr3_aa: CASKLDRSSNEKLFF; cdr3_nt: TGTGCCAGCAAGCTTGACAGGTCCTCTAATGAAAAACTGTTTTTT
j_call: TRBJ2-1; v_call: TRBV4-2; d_call: NA; clone_size: NA; cdr3_length: 14; cdr3_aa: CASSQVIVHNEQFF; cdr3_nt: TGTGCCAGCAGCCAAGTAATAGTCCACAATGAGCAGTTCTTC
j_call: TRBJ1-5; v_call: TRBV6-6; d_call: TRBD1; clone_size: NA; cdr3_length: 16; cdr3_aa: CASSSRDSLGNQPQHF; cdr3_nt: TGTGCCAGCAGTTCAAGGGACAGCCTAGGCAATCAGCCCCAGCATTTT
j_call: TRBJ2-5; v_call: TRBV20-1; d_call: NA; clone_size: NA; cdr3_length: 17; cdr3_aa: CSARDREAGGSSNEQYF; cdr3_nt: TGCAGTGCTAGAGATCGGGAGGCAGGGGGCTCATCGAATGAGCAGTACTTC
j_call: TRBJ2-1; v_call: TRBV6-5; d_call: TRBD2; clone_size: NA; cdr3_length: 16; cdr3_aa: CASSYSSSGRLNEQFF; cdr3_nt: TGTGCCAGCAGTTACTCGAGCAGCGGGAGGCTCAATGAGCAGTTCTTC
j_call: TRBJ2-3; v_call: TRBV6-1; d_call: TRBD2; clone_size: NA; cdr3_length: 18; cdr3_aa: CASRPAGYGGELTDTQYF; cdr3_nt: TGTGCCAGCAGACCTGCAGGGTACGGGGGGGAGCTCACAGATACGCAGTATTTT
j_call: TRBJ1-1; v_call: TRBV6-5; d_call: NA; clone_size: few; cdr3_length: 15; cdr3_aa: CASTLSRVMNTEAFF; cdr3_nt: TGTGCCAGCACTCTGTCTAGGGTTATGAACACTGAAGCTTTCTTT
j_call: TRBJ2-7; v_call: TRBV20-1; d_call: NA; clone_size: NA; cdr3_length: 14; cdr3_aa: CSALQGAGVYEQYF; cdr3_nt: TGCAGTGCTCTCCAGGGAGCGGGCGTCTACGAGCAGTACTTC
j_call: TRBJ2-7; v_call: TRBV12-3/TRBV12-4; d_call: NA; clone_size: many; cdr3_length: 14; cdr3_aa: CASSLEVALWEQYF; cdr3_nt: TGTGCCAGCAGTTTAGAGGTGGCCCTGTGGGAGCAGTACTTC
j_call: TRBJ1-1; v_call: TRBV9; d_call: NA; clone_size: NA; cdr3_length: 14; cdr3_aa: CASSPDRGLTEAFF; cdr3_nt: TGTGCCAGCAGCCCAGATAGGGGTCTCACTGAAGCTTTCTTT
j_call: TRBJ2-7; v_call: TRBV18; d_call: NA; clone_size: NA; cdr3_length: 15; cdr3_aa: CASSPPFDRDYEQYF; cdr3_nt: TGTGCCAGCTCACCACCGTTTGACAGAGACTACGAGCAGTACTTC
j_call: TRBJ2-7; v_call: TRBV7-6; d_call: NA; clone_size: once; cdr3_length: 15; cdr3_aa: CASSLSSGNTYEQYF; cdr3_nt: TGTGCCAGCAGCTTAAGTTCAGGGAATACCTACGAGCAGTACTTC
j_call: TRBJ2-1; v_call: TRBV20-1; d_call: NA; clone_size: few; cdr3_length: 15; cdr3_aa: CSARDKRSSYNEQFF; cdr3_nt: TGCAGTGCTAGAGATAAGAGGAGTTCGTACAATGAGCAGTTCTTC
j_call: TRBJ2-7; v_call: TRBV20-1; d_call: TRBD2; clone_size: NA; cdr3_length: 17; cdr3_aa: CSAREGLAGGNSYEQYF; cdr3_nt: TGCAGTGCTAGAGAGGGTCTAGCGGGAGGAAACTCCTACGAGCAGTACTTC
j_call: TRBJ2-7; v_call: TRBV5-1; d_call: NA; clone_size: NA; cdr3_length: 14; cdr3_aa: CASSPGTNNYEQYF; cdr3_nt: TGCGCCAGCAGCCCCGGGACAAACAACTACGAGCAGTACTTC
j_call: TRBJ1-5; v_call: TRBV11-2; d_call: TRBD1; clone_size: few; cdr3_length: 14; cdr3_aa: CASSPDRAGYPQHF; cdr3_nt: TGTGCCAGCAGCCCAGACAGGGCAGGTTATCCCCAGCATTTT
j_call: TRBJ1-4; v_call: TRBV7-9; d_call: NA; clone_size: NA; cdr3_length: 14; cdr3_aa: CASSLASGREKLFF; cdr3_nt: TGTGCCAGCAGCTTAGCGTCGGGGCGGGAAAAACTGTTTTTT
j_call: TRBJ2-7; v_call: TRBV6-5; d_call: NA; clone_size: many; cdr3_length: 13; cdr3_aa: CASSRTNSYEQYF; cdr3_nt: TGTGCCAGCAGTCGGACAAACTCCTACGAGCAGTACTTC
j_call: TRBJ2-3; v_call: TRBV21-1; d_call: NA; clone_size: NA; cdr3_length: 15; cdr3_aa: CASSKVVGGTDTQYF; cdr3_nt: TGTGCCAGCAGCAAAGTTGTCGGAGGGACAGATACGCAGTATTTT
j_call: TRBJ1-2; v_call: TRBV7-2; d_call: NA; clone_size: NA; cdr3_length: 15; cdr3_aa: CASSLARGGGYGYTF; cdr3_nt: TGTGCCAGCAGCTTAGCGCGAGGGGGGGGCTATGGCTACACCTTC
j_call: TRBJ2-7; v_call: TRBV12-3/TRBV12-4; d_call: TRBD1; clone_size: NA; cdr3_length: 15; cdr3_aa: CASSRSTGGTYEQYF; cdr3_nt: TGTGCCAGCAGCCGTTCGACAGGGGGAACCTACGAGCAGTACTTC
j_call: TRBJ1-5; v_call: TRBV6-6; d_call: NA; clone_size: NA; cdr3_length: 13; cdr3_aa: CASSYEQYQPQHF; cdr3_nt: TGTGCCAGCAGTTACGAGCAATATCAGCCCCAGCATTTT
j_call: TRBJ2-3; v_call: TRBV9; d_call: NA; clone_size: NA; cdr3_length: 14; cdr3_aa: CASSASPSMDTQYF; cdr3_nt: TGTGCCAGCAGCGCCTCCCCCTCCATGGATACGCAGTATTTT
j_call: TRBJ2-1; v_call: TRBV4-1; d_call: NA; clone_size: NA; cdr3_length: 13; cdr3_aa: CASSHFLGHEQFF; cdr3_nt: TGCGCCAGCAGCCATTTTCTGGGCCATGAGCAGTTCTTC
j_call: TRBJ2-7; v_call: TRBV14; d_call: NA; clone_size: NA; cdr3_length: 15; cdr3_aa: CASSLYSGTTYEQYF; cdr3_nt: TGTGCCAGCAGCCTTTACTCAGGGACCACCTACGAGCAGTACTTC
j_call: TRBJ2-7; v_call: TRBV25-1; d_call: NA; clone_size: NA; cdr3_length: 13; cdr3_aa: CASSEQTPYEQYF; cdr3_nt: TGTGCCAGCAGTGAACAGACCCCCTACGAGCAGTACTTC
j_call: TRBJ2-2; v_call: TRBV15; d_call: NA; clone_size: NA; cdr3_length: 17; cdr3_aa: CATSRERGDVTTGELFF; cdr3_nt: TGTGCCACCAGCAGAGAGAGGGGGGACGTAACCACCGGGGAGCTGTTTTTT
j_call: TRBJ2-7; v_call: TRBV28; d_call: NA; clone_size: NA; cdr3_length: 12; cdr3_aa: CASSARIYEQYF; cdr3_nt: TGTGCCAGCAGTGCCCGGATCTACGAGCAGTACTTC
j_call: TRBJ2-1; v_call: TRBV20-1; d_call: NA; clone_size: NA; cdr3_length: 14; cdr3_aa: CSGTRASGVNEQFF; cdr3_nt: TGCAGTGGAACCCGGGCCTCCGGGGTCAATGAGCAGTTCTTC
j_call: TRBJ2-7; v_call: TRBV7-6; d_call: TRBD1; clone_size: NA; cdr3_length: 14; cdr3_aa: CASSQTPGGLEQYF; cdr3_nt: TGTGCCAGCAGCCAAACTCCAGGGGGCCTCGAGCAGTACTTC
j_call: TRBJ2-7; v_call: TRBV7-8; d_call: TRBD2; clone_size: NA; cdr3_length: 17; cdr3_aa: CASSLGGTSGLTYEQYF; cdr3_nt: TGTGCCAGCAGCTTAGGAGGTACTAGCGGACTTACCTACGAGCAGTACTTC